These 8 T cell receptor beta chains originate from one sample sequenced in a study of identical twins. TCRdb redid the calling of the 5' RACE reads with MiXCR, one entry per CDR3 protein. This sample has hundreds of thousands of distinct CDR3 sequences, with 5.5% to 7% found just once. These data were likewise used in another study, on yellow fever vaccine responses in identical twins.

The sample comprised memory (CD45RO+) T cells sorted from blood. Receptors were obtained from a woman between 18 and 30 years old in good health.

V and J are TRBV6-1 and TRBJ1-3, with D possibly being TRBD1 (5 bases). The germline V and J ends were trimmed by 6 bases and 4 bases, with 13 bases remaining between them. The V gene's germline CDR1 is MNHNS and CDR2 SASEGT. The CDR3 runs 14 residues. The CDR3 loop is CASRPPGSGNTIYF. In DNA, the CDR3 is TGTGCCAGCAGGCCTCCAGGGTCGGGAAACACCATATATTTT.

The sample holds many counts of this clonotype. The gene calls are TRBV24-1 and TRBJ2-7; 10 nucleotides agree with TRBD1. CDR1 is KGHDR, CDR2 SFDVKD, per germline. The V segment lost 4 bases and the J segment 3 bases; nucleotides outside the gene matches: 5. This CDR3 comprises 15 residues. The CDR3 region has the DNA TGTGCCACCAGTGAAACCGGGACAGGGGTCTACGAGCAGTACTTC. It translates to CATSETGTGVYEQYF.

V usage is TRBV2 and J usage is TRBJ1-2, with 7 bases fitting TRBD1. The CDR3 contains 14 residues. The V and J ends lost 5 bases and 1 base, in that order; junction bases with no gene match: 4. Germline loops: CDR1 SNHLY, CDR2 FYNNEI. CDR3 DNA: TGTGCCAGCAGTCGGACAGGCAATAACTATGGCTACACCTTC. Translated: CASSRTGNNYGYTF.

The rearrangement uses TRBV6-1 and TRBJ2-2; 8 bases are shared with TRBD2. V trimming: 6 bases; J trimming: 4 bases; junction bases outside the gene matches: 10. Germline V gene sequence: CDR1 MNHNS, CDR2 SASEGT. The CDR3 contains 16 residues. CDR3 amino acids: CASSSGTRRGTGELFF. In DNA, the CDR3 is TGTGCCAGCAGCTCCGGGACTAGAAGAGGCACCGGGGAGCTGTTTTTT.

The chain is built from TRBV5-5 and TRBJ2-7; the D gene is possibly TRBD2 (5 bases). V lost 0 bases and J 7 bases, leaving 14 bases between the germline ends. Germline assignment: CDR1 SGHKS and CDR2 YYEKEE (reference sequence). The CDR3 runs 14 residues. The CDR3 sequence: CASSLGAIGEEQYF. In DNA form, the CDR3 reads TGTGCCAGCAGCTTGGGGGCGATCGGGGAAGAGCAGTACTTC.

The chain couples TRBV5-1 to TRBJ1-4; no clear D gene. CDR1 is SGHRS and CDR2 is YFSETQ in the germline V gene. This CDR3 comprises 14 residues. V was trimmed by 0 bases and J by 4 bases, leaving 7 bases between them. The chain's CDR3 is CASSLGVINEKLFF. The DNA of the CDR3 is TGCGCCAGCAGCTTGGGAGTGATTAATGAAAAACTGTTTTTT.

This chain links TRBV5-1 with TRBJ2-4; TRBD1 matches 9 bases. This CDR3 has 16 residues. The junction had 5 bases not matched to a gene; V was cut back by 4 bases and J by 0 bases. Germline CDR1 is SGHRS and CDR2 is YFSETQ. Here the CDR3 reads CASSQGQGLAKNIQYF. The CDR3 DNA sequence: TGCGCCAGCAGCCAAGGACAGGGGCTAGCCAAAAACATTCAGTACTTC.

This clonotype was seen a few times. The CDR3 DNA sequence: TGTGCCAGCCCGAAGGAGGGAATTGCACGGTCACCCCTCCACTTT. It translates to CASPKEGIARSPLHF. V and J are TRBV6-1 and TRBJ1-6, with D uncertain. Trimming pared 8 bases from V and 10 bases from J, leaving 21 bases between. This CDR3 has 15 residues. Germline assignment: CDR1 MNHNS and CDR2 SASEGT.